This TCR beta chain was obtained from a study of blood T cell repertoires in COVID-19. The data were produced by immunoSEQ multiplex PCR, yet TCRdb's version contains in-frame clones alone and is incomplete. Among about 350,000 clones listed, about 88% were seen once. Per germline, CDR1 SGHRS and CDR2 YFSETQ. V shed 7 bases and J shed 7 bases, with 20 bases lying between them. The CDR3 sequence is 15 residues long. This clone was found once. This clonotype originated in a woman younger than 45 who had recovered from COVID-19. Input material: PBMCs or T cells enriched from blood (not recorded which). This chain uses TRBV5-1 with TRBJ2-2; possibly TRBD1 for D (5 bases). Written as DNA, the CDR3 is TGCGCCAGCGCCAGGGATAAGGGAAGGATCGGGGAGCTGTTTTTT. Translated, it gives CASARDKGRIGELFF.